The 22 T cell receptor beta chains listed next were all sequenced from one sample in a study of regulatory T cells in long-lasting Graves disease. Stated time point: newly diagnosed GD, antithyroid drugs for less than 3 months. RNA from PBMCs was the source of the TCR library. Investigators prepared the TCR beta libraries by applying iRepertoire HTBI primers and Arm-PCR of CDR3 regions. TCRdb analysed the multiplex PCR reads with MiXCR anew, one entry per CDR3 protein. The data show around 400,000 distinct CDR3 sequences, with roughly 15% seen just once and 22% held by the top ten. The specimen was peripheral blood mononuclear cells (PBMCs), collected at new diagnosis, from a patient treated with antithyroid drugs. Receptors originate from a female donor with Graves disease.

This clonotype was picked up many times. The chain carries TRBV7-9 and TRBJ1-5; no firm D call. This CDR3 contains 12 residues. Germline-derived CDR1 and CDR2 are SEHNR and FQNEAQ (reference sequence). The V end was cut by 5 bases, the J end by 1 base, with 3 bases between. CDR3 amino acids: CASSVSNQPQHF. The CDR3 nucleotides are TGTGCCAGCAGCGTCAGCAATCAGCCCCAGCATTTT.

This clonotype was picked up many times. The chain joins TRBV20-1 to TRBJ2-1; the match to TRBD2 covers 12 bases. V lost 5 bases, J lost 3 bases, and 14 bases stayed unmatched. The CDR3 extends over 18 amino acids. Germline values: CDR1 DFQATT, CDR2 SNEGSKA (reference sequence). CDR3 nucleotides: TGCAGTGCTTTCACTTCTAGCGGGGGGGCCTTAATCTACAATGAGCAGTTCTTC. This gives the protein CSAFTSSGGALIYNEQFF.

J is TRBJ2-7 and V is TRBV9; D unclear. Trimming took off 0 bases at V and 6 bases at J, with 10 bases between the two ends. The CDR3 covers 13 residues. Per the germline V gene, CDR1 is SGDLS and CDR2 is YYNGEE. This CDR3 reads CASSVEVFGEQYF. CDR3 DNA sequence: TGTGCCAGCAGCGTAGAGGTATTCGGCGAGCAGTACTTC.

This clonotype was counted ten times or more. For the CDR3, the DNA is TGTGCCAGCAGTTCCCTCGGAGGGCCCACCCATTCACCCCTCCACTTT. Encoded protein: CASSSLGGPTHSPLHF. J is TRBJ1-6 and V is TRBV27; D is undetermined. CDR1 is MNHEY, CDR2 SMNVEV, per germline (reference sequence). The CDR3 consists of 16 residues. Trimming left V 4 bases short and J 8 bases short, with 18 bases between.

This clonotype was found many times. The J gene is TRBJ2-2, the V gene TRBV20-1; 13 bases are shared with TRBD2. Germline V lookup: CDR1 DFQATT, CDR2 SNEGSKA (reference sequence). The CDR3 consists of 16 residues. V lost 1 base, J lost 7 bases, and 6 bases stayed unmatched. CDR3 residues: CSARGLAGGRGGELFF. Written as DNA, the CDR3 is TGCAGTGCTAGAGGACTAGCGGGAGGAAGGGGCGGGGAGCTGTTTTTT.

In this sample, this clonotype turned up many times. Here the CDR3 reads CATAGRGALGYGYTF. For the CDR3, the DNA is TGTGCCACCGCTGGGAGGGGGGCGCTCGGCTATGGCTACACCTTC. The chain recombines TRBV27 with TRBJ1-2; D might be TRBD1 (6 bases). This CDR3 spans 15 amino acids. Trimming cost V 10 bases and J 4 bases, with 22 bases left between them. The germline CDR1 and CDR2 sequences are MNHEY and SMNVEV (reference sequence).

This clonotype showed up just a few times. The chain couples TRBV20-1 to TRBJ2-1; the D is unclear. This CDR3 region has 12 residues. Trimming cost V 6 bases and J 5 bases, with 11 bases left between them. CDR1 is DFQATT and CDR2 is SNEGSKA in the germline V gene (reference sequence). This CDR3 reads CSAQSAHNEQFF. CDR3 in DNA: TGCAGTGCCCAGTCGGCACACAATGAGCAGTTCTTC.

This clonotype came up many times. The rearrangement joins TRBV15 to TRBJ1-1; D not resolved. The length of the CDR3 is 13 residues. CDR1 is LNHNV, CDR2 YYDKDF, per germline (reference sequence). Trimming shortened V by 0 bases and J by 3 bases, and 5 bases separated the two germline ends. Here the CDR3 reads CATSRERDTEAFF. In nucleotides, the CDR3 is TGTGCCACCAGCAGAGAGAGGGACACTGAAGCTTTCTTT. Supplemented by reference TRBV15 and TRBJ1-1, the full variable domain reads DAMVIQNPRYQVTQFGKPVTLSCSQTLNHNVMYWYQQKSSQAPKLLFHYYDKDFNNEADTPDNFQSRRPNTSFCFLDIRSPGLGDTAMYLCATSRERDTEAFFGQGTRLTVV.

This clonotype was counted at least ten times. The CDR3 DNA reads as TGCAGTGCTAGGGAACCCGGACGAAACACCTACAATGAGCAGTTCTTC. It encodes CSAREPGRNTYNEQFF. The chain combines TRBV20-1 with TRBJ2-1, with unresolved D. Trimming cost V 3 bases and J 2 bases, with 17 bases left between them. Germline V CDR1 and CDR2: DFQATT, SNEGSKA (reference sequence). The CDR3 totals 16 residues.

In its sample, this clonotype was seen many times. The chain employs TRBV19 and TRBJ1-1; D uncertain. Germline V gives CDR1 LNHDA, CDR2 SQIVND (reference sequence). The CDR3 is 13 residues long. V lost 4 bases to trimming and J lost 1 base, with 7 bases between them. DNA for the CDR3: TGTGCCAGTAGTACCCGACGGAACACTGAAGCTTTCTTT. Translation: CASSTRRNTEAFF.

The chain has TRBV2 and TRBJ1-1; D gene uncertain. Germline CDR1 SNHLY, CDR2 FYNNEI. V lost 2 bases, J lost 3 bases, and 7 bases lay in between. The CDR3 is 13 residues long. This CDR3 reads CASSERVDTEAFF. CDR3 in DNA: TGTGCCAGCAGTGAAAGGGTAGACACTGAAGCTTTCTTT. Filled out from reference TRBV2 and TRBJ1-1, the complete variable domain reads EPEVTQTPSHQVTQMGQEVILRCVPISNHLYFYWYRQILGQKVEFLVSFYNNEISEKSEIFDDQFSVERPDGSNFTLKIRSTKLEDSAMYFCASSERVDTEAFFGQGTRLTVV.

This clonotype was counted ten times or more. The CDR3 coding sequence is TGTGCCAGCAGCAGTGGACCCTTCTCTGTGTCTGAGCAGTACTTC. Amino acids: CASSSGPFSVSEQYF. The V and J genes are TRBV9 and TRBJ2-7; D remains ambiguous. Germline loops: CDR1 SGDLS, CDR2 YYNGEE. V lost 4 bases and J 7 bases, leaving 21 bases between the germline ends. There are 15 residues in the CDR3. The complete variable domain, with remaining parts taken from reference TRBV9 and TRBJ2-7, reads DSGVTQTPKHLITATGQRVTLRCSPRSGDLSVYWYQQSLDQGLQFLIQYYNGEERAKGNILERFSAQQFPDLHSELNLSSLELGDSALYFCASSSGPFSVSEQYFGPGTRLTVT.

The rearrangement uses TRBV7-9 and TRBJ2-1; D might be TRBD1 (5 bases). The V gene lost 1 base and the J gene lost 8 bases, with 12 bases spanning the gap. Germline V CDR1 and CDR2: SEHNR, FQNEAQ (reference sequence). The CDR3 has 14 residues. The CDR3 nucleotides are TGTGCCAGCAGCTTAGAGGGTCAGGGCTATGAGCAGTTCTTC. It is translated as CASSLEGQGYEQFF.

In its sample, this clonotype was seen a few times. V gene TRBV20-1 combines with J gene TRBJ1-5, with TRBD1 matching 8 bases. This CDR3 is built from 13 residues. Looked up from germline, CDR1 is DFQATT and CDR2 is SNEGSKA (reference sequence). V was clipped by 6 bases and J by 0 bases; unmatched bases: 1. CDR3 DNA: TGCAGTGCGACAGGGGATAGCAATCAGCCCCAGCATTTT. Its protein product is CSATGDSNQPQHF.

This clonotype appeared many times. V and J are TRBV29-1 and TRBJ2-7, with a weak D call TRBD2 (6 bases). Germline values: CDR1 SQVTM, CDR2 ANQGSEA. The CDR3 has 17 amino acids. The ends were cut back, 0 bases at V and 0 bases at J, with 18 bases in the middle. The CDR3 coding sequence is TGCAGCGTTGAAGAGAGCTGGGGGGTTAGCACCTCCTACGAGCAGTACTTC. It translates to CSVEESWGVSTSYEQYF.

A single count supports this clonotype. This chain uses TRBV12-3 or TRBV12-4 with TRBJ2-5; 8 bases line up with TRBD2. J was trimmed by 4 bases and V by 6 bases; bases with no gene match: 7. This CDR3 has 14 residues. The CDR3 coding sequence is TGTGCCAGCAGGGAAGCGGGAGTTGGAGAGACCCAGTACTTC. Residues: CASREAGVGETQYF.

V usage is TRBV2 and J usage is TRBJ1-1, with 10 bases fitting TRBD1. CDR3 length equals 17 residues. The germline gives CDR1 SNHLY, CDR2 FYNNEI. The J segment lost 4 bases and the V segment lost 8 bases, leaving 16 bases of the junction unmatched. CDR3 nucleotides: TGTGCCAGCTCGCCTAATTACGGGACAGGGGTAGGCACTGAAGCTTTCTTT. Translation gives CASSPNYGTGVGTEAFF.

This rearrangement joins TRBV12-3 or TRBV12-4 to TRBJ2-3; D is possibly TRBD1 (5 bases). V was shortened by 5 bases and J by 3 bases, with 15 bases between the two germline ends. The length of the CDR3 is 15 residues. CDR3 amino acids: CASSLGSKGTDTQYF. CDR3 nucleotide sequence: TGTGCCAGCAGTCTTGGGTCCAAGGGGACAGATACGCAGTATTTT.

The rearrangement uses TRBV18 and TRBJ2-7; 11 bases fit TRBD1. The CDR3 spans 15 residues. Germline CDR1 KGHSH, CDR2 LQKENI. V was pared by 1 base and J by 2 bases, with 1 base of the junction left unmatched. DNA of the CDR3: TGTGCCAGCTCACCACTGGGACAGGGGGCCTACGAGCAGTACTTC. Amino acids: CASSPLGQGAYEQYF. The whole variable domain, filled in from reference TRBV18 and TRBJ2-7, reads NAGVMQNPRHLVRRRGQEARLRCSPMKGHSHVYWYRQLPEEGLKFMVYLQKENIIDESGMPKERFSAEFPKEGPSILRIQQVVRGDSAAYFCASSPLGQGAYEQYFGPGTRLTVT.

CDR3 in DNA: TGTGCCAGCAGTGTAATCCTGAACACTGAAGCTTTCTTT. Protein product: CASSVILNTEAFF. V usage is TRBV12-3 or TRBV12-4 and J usage is TRBJ1-1; no firm D call. This CDR3 is built from 13 residues. V dropped 5 bases and J dropped 0 bases, with 7 bases sitting between them.

This chain links TRBV19 with TRBJ2-6, with TRBD2 as a possible D gene (5 bases). The germline V and J ends were trimmed by 3 bases and 0 bases, with 12 bases remaining between them. Germline-derived CDR1 and CDR2 are LNHDA and SQIVND (reference sequence). CDR3 size: 17 residues. The CDR3 coding sequence is TGTGCCAGTAGTATCCGGGGAGCCATCTCTGGGGCCAACGTCCTGACTTTC. Amino acid sequence: CASSIRGAISGANVLTF.

To note about this clonotype: A much larger clone differs from this one at a single base, so this may be a read error. The rearrangement links TRBV24-1 to TRBJ2-5, with D perhaps being TRBD1 or TRBD2 (5 bases each). The J call may be wrong; the DNA end is better matched by TRBJ2-1. Germline loops: CDR1 KGHDR, CDR2 SFDVKD. The CDR3 spans 13 residues. Here the CDR3 DNA reads TGTGCCACCAGTTCGGGGCTCTGCAATGAGCAGTTCTTC. As protein: CATSSGLCNEQFF.